This T cell receptor (beta chain) was identified during a study of regulatory T cells in long-lasting Graves disease. V was clipped by 5 bases and J by 5 bases; unmatched bases: 11. This CDR3 spans 17 amino acids. Assembly of TCR beta libraries relied on iRepertoire HTBI primers together with Arm-PCR of CDR3 regions. MiXCR, applied by TCRdb to the multiplex PCR reads, yields one record per CDR3 protein. The sample comprises approximately 400,000 distinct CDR3 sequences, 20% to 25% of which are singletons, and about 27% rests with the top ten. As to time point: persistent/refractory GD, antithyroid drugs over 5 years with positive TRAb. RNA extracted from PBMCs served as the sequencing template.

The TCR originated in a woman aged 40 to 50 with Graves disease. Sequencing used peripheral blood mononuclear cells (PBMCs), obtained when the disease was refractory, from a patient treated with antithyroid drugs. V and J are TRBV12-3 or TRBV12-4 and TRBJ2-5; 13 nucleotides agree with TRBD2. The CDR3 is CASSTSGRAWGDETQYF. Here the CDR3 DNA reads TGTGCCAGCAGTACTAGCGGGAGGGCCTGGGGCGATGAGACCCAGTACTTC.